This T cell receptor beta chain was captured by sequencing in a study of cytomegalovirus exposure and HLA in healthy donors (TCRdb year 2017). For context, the study as a whole: According to a later analysis, one platform produced both the roughly 120 validation repertoires and the 666 repertoires of the first cohort. The study combined high-throughput TCR immunosequencing, statistical association of individual TCRs with disease status, and machine learning to predict cytomegalovirus infection status. Along with the roughly 710-subject first cohort, a separate validation cohort of 120 different subjects was used. The aim of the study was to test whether cataloging public T cell receptors could identify signatures of past pathogen exposure. What the study reported, not specific to this receptor: While some public TCRs were present in many individuals, most TCR sequences turned up only very rarely across donors. The classifier was reported to diagnose cytomegalovirus status with high specificity and sensitivity in both the original cohort and the validation cohort. A total of 150 or so TCR beta chains were listed by the study as associated with cytomegalovirus. According to the authors, the approach could potentially be generalized to other disease states and immunological phenotypes. Subsequent analysis determined that TCRs grouped into clusters in the first cohort also showed a tendency toward co-occurrence across the roughly 120 validation repertoires, and about 94% of cluster scores exceeded 0. A later analysis had no HLA typing for the validation cohort, so co-occurrence there was scored across all 130 or so repertoires. In vitro tests confirmed that a few of the cytomegalovirus-associated TCR beta chains recognize cytomegalovirus antigens.

Library creation used the immunoSEQ multiplex PCR assay. On the study's bioinformatics: A statistical classification framework was developed to diagnose cytomegalovirus status using the catalog of TCR beta chain sequences. TCRdb's version of the immuneACCESS table is confined to in-frame rearrangements and falls short of the full clone set. An unresolved V gene accounts for under half of the shortfall where checked; the remainder is of unknown origin. The V and J calls and the clone size are those of that table, but D and trimming were determined from the DNA. The sample has approximately 100,000 clones on record, less than 90% of them singletons. Of the sample, about 1.8% falls within the top ten clones. V trim: 0 bases; J trim: 0 bases; unmatched bases: 3. Per the germline V gene, MNHEY is the CDR1 and SVGAGI is the CDR2. Including the terminal cysteine and phenylalanine, the CDR3 comprises 16 residues. Just CDR3 DNA is preserved here, 48 bases in frame from base 1.

On this clone itself: The antigen this receptor binds is unknown. No base-level quality is on record; no much larger clone is a single base apart.

The donors were included in the validation cohort of around 120 subjects, a group kept apart from the roughly 670-subject first cohort. This clonotype was sampled from a woman aged 18-29 years in good health and CMV-seropositive. The chain joins TRBV6-5 to TRBJ2-3, with TRBD1 identical over 7 junction bases. The sequencing sample was made of PBMCs. In nucleotide form, the sequence is TGTGCCAGCAGTTACTCGGGACAGACGAGCACAGATACGCAGTATTTT. This codes for CASSYSGQTSTDTQYF.